This T cell receptor (beta chain) derives from a study of OX40 agonist ivuxolimab in advanced cancers. The germline V and J ends were trimmed by 7 bases and 2 bases, with 10 bases remaining between them. Germline CDR1 reads SNHLY; CDR2 reads FYNNEI. CDR3 length equals 13 residues. Here immunoSEQ multiplex PCR was the method, and the copy in TCRdb shows in-frame clones only, minus some. Of roughly 53,000 clones in the sample, around 80% were seen once. General study points: Expanded clones were, on average, more numerous among CD8+ T cells than CD4+.

In regard to this clone: The antigen is undetermined.

Blood specimens came from baseline, cycle 4 day 1, and cycle 7 day 1. This receptor was taken from an adult with an advanced solid tumor such as melanoma, head and neck, liver or kidney cancer. The rearrangement links TRBV2 to TRBJ2-3, with D possibly being TRBD1 (5 bases). The specimen was CD4+ or CD8+ T cells sorted from blood, collected in a trial of the OX40 agonist ivuxolimab. CDR3 bases: TGTGCCAGCATACGACAGTTCACAGATACGCAGTATTTT. It translates to CASIRQFTDTQYF.